The clone carrying this TCR beta chain was recorded at least ten times. The data derive from a study of CD8 T cells in ankylosing spondylitis. V was shortened by 0 bases and J by 2 bases, with 10 bases between the two germline ends. Germline V lookup: CDR1 SGHRS, CDR2 YFSETQ. The CDR3 consists of 15 residues. Each CDR3 protein is one row after TCRdb ran MiXCR on the 5' RACE reads. The table has roughly 130,000 distinct CDR3 sequences, around 7% seen once. The chain uses TRBV5-1 and TRBJ2-3; unclear D gene. Sequencing used blood, either unsorted or a sorted T cell fraction (not recorded which). The clonotype was recovered from a male donor with ankylosing spondylitis or in good health (not recorded which). Here the CDR3 reads CASSLAQANTDTQYF. DNA for the CDR3: TGCGCCAGCAGCTTGGCCCAGGCCAACACAGATACGCAGTATTTT. Full variable domain (remainder filled in from reference TRBV5-1 and TRBJ2-3): KAGVTQTPRYLIKTRGQQVTLSCSPISGHRSVSWYQQTPGQGLQFLFEYFSETQRNKGNFPGRFSGRQFSNSRSEMNVSTLELGDSALYLCASSLAQANTDTQYFGPGTRLTVL.